The rows below give T cell receptor beta chains drawn from one sample of a study of shared clonotypes between healthy human individuals. The data were produced by immunoSEQ multiplex PCR, yet TCRdb's version contains in-frame clones alone and is incomplete. Of about 2.2 million clones in the sample, under 95% are singletons; the top ten hold roughly 1.8%. Sequenced sample: naive CD8+ T cells from PBMCs. The receptors were sampled from a man between 18 and 29 years old in good health. Some clones in this sample may be carry-over from other donors' samples. CDR3s include the opening cysteine and the closing phenylalanine or tryptophan. D genes are given only for firm matches. Some rows mark clone size as missing; the rest say once, few, many or name a class of expanded clone.

D gene	V gene	clone size	J gene	CDR3 protein	CDR3 DNA
-	TRBV7-9	-	TRBJ1-2	CASSFVLPRAPQDYGYTF	TGTGCCAGCAGTTTTGTCTTACCCAGGGCTCCCCAGGACTATGGCTACACCTTC
TRBD1	TRBV29-1	once	TRBJ1-2	CSVPRGGGYTF	TGCAGCGTTCCCAGGGGGGGCGGCTACACCTTC
TRBD1	TRBV11-2	-	TRBJ2-7	CASSRTGEQYF	TGTGCCAGCAGCCGGACAGGCGAGCAGTACTTC
-	TRBV7-8	-	TRBJ2-5	CASSLGGGQTQYF	TGTGCCAGCAGCTTAGGCGGCGGTCAGACCCAGTACTTC
TRBD1	TRBV29-1	-	TRBJ2-1	CSVFDRGNEQFF	TGCAGCGTTTTCGACAGGGGAAATGAGCAGTTCTTC
-	TRBV27	-	TRBJ1-2	CASSYLLGVEGYTF	TGTGCCAGCAGTTACCTTTTAGGGGTCGAAGGCTACACCTTC
-	TRBV5-1	-	TRBJ1-1	CASSRGWGGENTEAFF	TGCGCCAGCAGCCGAGGTTGGGGAGGCGAGAACACTGAAGCTTTCTTT
TRBD2	TRBV4-1	-	TRBJ2-3	CASSPRVTSGISTDTQYF	TGCGCCAGCAGCCCCCGAGTGACTAGCGGGATCAGCACAGATACGCAGTATTTT
-	TRBV5-6	-	TRBJ2-2	CASSFHAGELFF	TGTGCCAGCAGCTTCCACGCCGGGGAGCTGTTTTTT
-	TRBV6-4	-	TRBJ1-5	CASSEQPGPNQPQHF	TGTGCCAGCAGTGAGCAACCGGGTCCCAATCAGCCCCAGCATTTT
-	TRBV28	-	TRBJ1-2	CASSPDAGGDYGYTF	TGTGCCAGCAGCCCCGACGCGGGGGGGGACTATGGCTACACCTTC
TRBD2	TRBV9	-	TRBJ2-2	CASSGYGLAGAGTGELFF	TGTGCCAGCAGCGGATACGGACTAGCGGGAGCTGGCACCGGGGAGCTGTTTTTT
-	TRBV29-1	-	TRBJ1-1	CSGGDPGEAFF	TGCAGCGGGGGGGATCCGGGTGAAGCTTTCTTT